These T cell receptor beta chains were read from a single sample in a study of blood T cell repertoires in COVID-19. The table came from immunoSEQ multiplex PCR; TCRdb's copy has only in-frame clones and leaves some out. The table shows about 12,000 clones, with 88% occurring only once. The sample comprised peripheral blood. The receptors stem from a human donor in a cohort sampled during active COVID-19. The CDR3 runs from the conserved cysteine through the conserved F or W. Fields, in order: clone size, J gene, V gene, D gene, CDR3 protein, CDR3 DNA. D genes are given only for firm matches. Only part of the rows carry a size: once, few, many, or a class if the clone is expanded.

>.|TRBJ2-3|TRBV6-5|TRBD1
CASTLDRADTQYF
TGTGCCAGCACCCTGGACAGGGCAGATACGCAGTATTTT
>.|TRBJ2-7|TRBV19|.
CASSLTSMLRGEQYF
TGTGCCAGTAGCCTAACCAGTATGTTACGGGGGGAGCAGTACTTC
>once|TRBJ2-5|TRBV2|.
CASMGEIQETQYF
TGTGCCAGCATGGGAGAGATACAAGAGACCCAGTACTTC
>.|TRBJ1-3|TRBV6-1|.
CASSERRGKAGNTIYF
TGTGCCAGCAGTGAACGGAGGGGAAAAGCGGGAAACACCATATATTTT
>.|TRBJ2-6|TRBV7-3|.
CASSSSSRGASGANVLTF
TGTGCCAGCAGTTCTAGTAGCAGGGGCGCGAGCGGGGCCAACGTCCTGACTTTC
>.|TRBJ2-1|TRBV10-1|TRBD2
CASSESGGEQFF
TGCGCCAGCAGTGAGTCGGGAGGGGAGCAGTTCTTC
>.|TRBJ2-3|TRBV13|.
CASSPGGTDTQYF
TGTGCCAGCAGCCCAGGAGGGACAGATACGCAGTATTTT
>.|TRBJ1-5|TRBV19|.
CASSIAGYSNQPQHF
TGTGCCAGTAGTATAGCGGGGTATAGCAATCAGCCCCAGCATTTT
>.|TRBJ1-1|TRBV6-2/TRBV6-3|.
CASSYGFEAFF
TGTGCCAGCAGTTACGGCTTTGAAGCTTTCTTT
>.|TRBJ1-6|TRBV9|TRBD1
CASSVVDRGHSPLHF
TGTGCCAGCAGCGTAGTCGACAGGGGACATTCACCCCTCCACTTT
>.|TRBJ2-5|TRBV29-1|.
CSAYQETQYF
TGCAGCGCCTACCAAGAGACCCAGTACTTC
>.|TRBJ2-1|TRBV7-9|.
CASSFDSGPQFF
TGTGCCAGCAGCTTTGATAGCGGTCCGCAGTTCTTC
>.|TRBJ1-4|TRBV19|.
CASSDGSITNEKLFF
TGTGCCAGTAGTGACGGGTCTATCACTAATGAAAAACTGTTTTTT
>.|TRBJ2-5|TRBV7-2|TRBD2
CASSSTWTSGRLPQETQYF
TGTGCCAGCAGTTCCACGTGGACTAGCGGGAGACTCCCACAAGAGACCCAGTACTTC
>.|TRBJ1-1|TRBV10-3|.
CAIRRQSNTEAFF
TGTGCCATCAGGCGACAGTCGAACACTGAAGCTTTCTTT
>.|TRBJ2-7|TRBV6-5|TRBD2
CASNNGGIGPYEQYF
TGTGCCAGCAACAACGGGGGGATTGGCCCCTACGAGCAGTACTTC
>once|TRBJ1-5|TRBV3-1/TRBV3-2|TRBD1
CASSRTPGTGGFQPQHF
TGTGCCAGCAGCCGTACTCCCGGGACAGGGGGTTTTCAGCCCCAGCATTTT
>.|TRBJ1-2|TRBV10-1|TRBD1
CASSDPYRGNYGYTF
TGCGCCAGCAGTGACCCGTACAGGGGTAACTATGGCTACACCTTC
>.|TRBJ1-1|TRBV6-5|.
CASIKAGQEAFF
TGTGCCAGCATCAAAGCGGGCCAGGAAGCTTTCTTT
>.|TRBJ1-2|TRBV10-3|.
CAISEFGQGQSYGYTF
TGTGCCATCAGTGAGTTTGGGCAGGGCCAAAGCTATGGCTACACCTTC
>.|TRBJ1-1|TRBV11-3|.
CASSSRWGYEAFF
TGTGCCAGCAGTTCCCGATGGGGCTATGAAGCTTTCTTT
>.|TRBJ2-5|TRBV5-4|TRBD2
CASSSAGTQETQYF
TGTGCCAGCAGCTCAGCGGGAACTCAAGAGACCCAGTACTTC
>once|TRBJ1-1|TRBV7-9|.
CASMYSGANTEAFF
TGTGCCAGCATGTATTCAGGGGCGAACACTGAAGCTTTCTTT
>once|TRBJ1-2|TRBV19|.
CARLTVKHTYGYTF
TGTGCCAGGCTGACAGTTAAGCATACCTATGGCTACACCTTC
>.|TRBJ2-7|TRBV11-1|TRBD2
CASSQHSGTSNYEQYF
TGTGCCAGCAGCCAACATTCCGGGACTAGCAACTACGAGCAGTACTTC